These 6 T cell receptor beta chains share one sample of origin, sequenced in a study of T cell repertoires in cytomegalovirus infection. TCRdb recomputed calls from the reads with MiXCR, one row per CDR3 protein. This sample has some 940,000 distinct CDR3 sequences, with approximately 33% found just once. These receptors have no known antigen. The sample in question was cultured CD8+ T cells from PBMCs, obtained from culture after CMV antigen stimulation. The source of these receptors is a human donor in good health (CMV status not recorded). Some clones in this sample may be carry-over from other donors' samples.

This clonotype was seen a few times. The gene calls are TRBV27 and TRBJ1-1; possible D gene TRBD1, 5 bases. Germline loops: CDR1 MNHEY, CDR2 SMNVEV (reference sequence). V lost 4 bases and J 1 base, leaving 13 bases between the germline ends. CDR3 length equals 15 residues. For the CDR3, the DNA is TGTGCCAGCAGTTCAATAATGGGACCGAACACTGAAGCTTTCTTT. Its translation: CASSSIMGPNTEAFF.

This clonotype came up a few times. The V and J genes are TRBV9 and TRBJ1-1, with D perhaps matching TRBD1 (5 bases). The germline V and J ends were trimmed by 5 bases and 4 bases, with 18 bases remaining between them. Germline loops: CDR1 SGDLS, CDR2 YYNGEE. This CDR3 has 15 residues. The chain's CDR3 is CASSDFGGTATEAFF. For the CDR3, the DNA is TGTGCCAGCAGTGATTTTGGGGGAACGGCCACTGAAGCTTTCTTT.

Of note for this clonotype: A read error may be the cause here, since a much bigger clone is one base away. The chain recombines TRBV7-2 with TRBJ2-7; 10 bases line up with TRBD2. Germline loops: CDR1 SGHTA, CDR2 FQGNSA. The CDR3 covers 13 residues. The chain's CDR3 is CVTFSGGTYEQYF. CDR3 nucleotides: TGTGTCACATTTAGCGGGGGGACCTACGAGCAGTACTTC.

The V call is TRBV2, the J call TRBJ1-2, with D tentatively TRBD1 (5 bases). This CDR3 is built from 13 residues. Per the germline V gene, CDR1 is SNHLY and CDR2 is FYNNEI. V was shortened by 7 bases and J by 1 base, with 10 bases between the two germline ends. The CDR3 nucleotides are TGTGCCAGCATTTGGGGGGGTAACTATGGCTACACCTTC. This sequence encodes CASIWGGNYGYTF.

This chain connects TRBV4-3 to TRBJ2-1; maybe TRBD1 (6 bases). Trimming left V 3 bases short and J 2 bases short, with 14 bases between. The germline gives CDR1 LGHNA, CDR2 YSLEER. The CDR3 totals 16 residues. The chain's CDR3 is CASSHVRTAAYNEQFF. CDR3 sequence (DNA): TGCGCCAGCAGCCATGTAAGGACAGCAGCCTACAATGAGCAGTTCTTC.

This clonotype showed up many times. V usage is TRBV7-9 and J usage is TRBJ2-1; 7 bases fit TRBD1. The CDR3 consists of 15 residues. The germline CDR1 and CDR2 sequences are SEHNR and FQNEAQ (reference sequence). V trimming: 7 bases; J trimming: 5 bases; junction bases outside the gene matches: 11. The DNA for the CDR3 is TGTGCCAGCACCACGGGACAGTTGCCGGACAATGAGCAGTTCTTC. Its protein is CASTTGQLPDNEQFF.